This T cell receptor beta chain appears in the sequencing data of a study of glioma-infiltrating T cells after dendritic cell vaccination (dated by TCRdb to 2015 to 2016). About the study as a whole: Of the 15 glioblastoma patients in the cohort, all drawn from Phase I and II dendritic cell vaccination trials, 9 were newly diagnosed and 6 had recurrent disease. Deep sequencing of TCR beta CDR3 regions was used to quantify tumor-infiltrating lymphocyte content and compare tumor and blood repertoires in dendritic cell-vaccinated glioblastoma patients. Survival after dendritic cell vaccination was correlated with TCR sequencing metrics, including TIL content and tumor-blood repertoire overlap. Between the early 2000s and the early 2010s, the patients were given dendritic cell vaccination pulsed with autologous tumor lysate. To make the vaccine, monocyte-derived dendritic cells were cultured for 6 to 7 days with IL-4 and GM-CSF and then pulsed overnight with autologous tumor lysate. Each patient got three intradermal injections of the dendritic cell vaccine, spaced at biweekly intervals, in the arm below the axilla.

Of note for this clone: The antigen this receptor binds is unknown. Base qualities were left out, and no much larger clone turns up one base away.

TCRB CDR3 regions were amplified from about 2 ug genomic DNA, or all available DNA if less, using the immunoSEQ assay. For multiplex PCR, 60 forward primers for TCR V beta segments and 13 reverse primers for J beta segments were used. Synthetic control templates were spiked into each sample at limiting dilution to estimate reads per starting template. Sequencing produced 87 bp reads on the Illumina HiSeq System. The authors' pipeline ran thus. PCR and sequencing errors were removed by merging closely related sequences with a nearest neighbor algorithm. TCR overlap was measured as the percentage of unique tumor TCR beta sequences also present in the same patient's peripheral blood. In TCRdb, the immuneACCESS table is reduced to in-frame sequences with V and J assigned. These tables do not hold every clone; where another copy was compared, an unresolved V gene accounts for under half, and the others remain unexplained. V, J and clone size were drawn from that table, and D and trimming were deduced from the DNA. Within this sample are approximately 48,000 clones, with 75% to 90% of them counted one time only. In total, the top ten clones hold around 5% of the sample.

According to the study, the label for this sample's time point signals: after dendritic cell vaccination, including at tumor progression/relapse. Patients were selected for having adequate residual fresh-frozen tumor tissue and more than two years of available survival data. An isocitrate dehydrogenase mutation was not carried by any of the glioblastoma patients, although molecular status was otherwise variable. PBMC collection took place before vaccination, two weeks after the third vaccination, and at tumor progression if progression occurred. Genomic DNA was extracted with the Qiagen DNeasy Blood extraction Kit. The CDR3 contains 15 residues, cysteine and phenylalanine counted. The only DNA kept is the CDR3, 45 bases in frame from the first base. Trimming removed 6 bases from V and 7 bases from J; the gene matches leave 11 bases unexplained. Via the germline V gene (reference sequence), CDR1 is MNHNY and CDR2 SVGAGI.

Results the study describes overall, beyond this receptor: The cohort was small and heterogeneous, and full blood and tumor sets were available for few patients, with initial-recurrent tumor pairs available for even fewer patients. The three-group TCR overlap response model was described as speculative and requiring prospective validation. TCR clonality showed no direct relationship with survival, which suggests that a diverse polyclonal response may be important. Higher estimated pretreatment TIL content predicted longer time to progression and overall survival after dendritic cell vaccination.

This receptor was identified in a human donor with glioblastoma. In this chain, TRBV6-6 is recombined with TRBJ2-1; TRBD1 fits 8 bases in the junction. The sample was blood, taken after dendritic cell vaccination. The nucleotide sequence reads as follows: TGTGCCAGCAGGGACCGCGGACAGGGACGGAATGAGCAGTTCTTC. It codes for CASRDRGQGRNEQFF.